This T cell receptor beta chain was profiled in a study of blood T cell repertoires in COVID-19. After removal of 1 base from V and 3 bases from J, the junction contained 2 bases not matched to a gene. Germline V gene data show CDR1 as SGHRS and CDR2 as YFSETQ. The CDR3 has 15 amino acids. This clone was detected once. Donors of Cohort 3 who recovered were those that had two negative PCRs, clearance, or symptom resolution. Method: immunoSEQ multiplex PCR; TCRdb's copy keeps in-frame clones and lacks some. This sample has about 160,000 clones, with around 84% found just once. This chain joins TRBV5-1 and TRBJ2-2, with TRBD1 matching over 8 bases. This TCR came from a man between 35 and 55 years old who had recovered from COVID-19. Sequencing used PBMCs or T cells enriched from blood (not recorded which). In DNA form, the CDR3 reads TGCGCCAGCAGCTTGAACAGGGGGGACACCGGGGAGCTGTTTTTT. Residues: CASSLNRGDTGELFF.